The next 28 T cell receptor beta chains were all read from a single sample in a study of blood T cell repertoires in COVID-19. Some clones are missing from TCRdb's copy, which holds only in-frame ones; the method was immunoSEQ multiplex PCR. The sample lists about 290,000 clones, about 85% occurring once. Material: peripheral blood. Every receptor here comes from a woman aged 45 to 65 with active or convalescent COVID-19.

The chain is built from TRBV2 and TRBJ2-1; 9 nucleotides match TRBD2. Germline CDR1 is SNHLY and CDR2 is FYNNEI. Losses at the gene ends were 6 bases for V and 7 bases for J; bases not matched to a gene: 13. CDR3 size: 16 residues. In DNA, the CDR3 is TGTGCCAGCAGACCGATTAGCGGGAGCGGTTCGAATGAGCAGTTCTTC. Its translation: CASRPISGSGSNEQFF.

This chain joins TRBV6-2 or TRBV6-3 and TRBJ1-1; 9 positions agree with TRBD1. The germline gives CDR1 MNHEY, CDR2 SVGEGT. The CDR3 covers 17 residues. The V and J ends lost 4 bases and 1 base, in that order; junction bases with no gene match: 10. The CDR3: CASSFRGDRVRNTEAFF. The CDR3 DNA sequence: TGTGCCAGCAGTTTTCGCGGGGACAGGGTCCGGAACACTGAAGCTTTCTTT.

This clone has only one observation. The chain has TRBV5-1 and TRBJ2-3; D gene ambiguous. The V end was cut by 1 base, the J end by 0 bases, with 9 bases between. Per the germline V gene, CDR1 is SGHRS and CDR2 is YFSETQ. The CDR3 is made up of 15 amino acids. The CDR3 reads CASSLPETSTDTQYF. CDR3 nucleotides: TGCGCCAGCAGCTTGCCGGAGACTAGCACAGATACGCAGTATTTT.

On this clone itself: The sample has other DNA sequences that encode this CDR3 too. This sequence joins TRBV25-1 and TRBJ1-1; 7 bases map to TRBD1. The CDR3 loop spans 14 amino acids. Trimming took 4 bases from V and 0 from J; bases not matched to a gene: 2. Germline V CDR1 and CDR2: MGHDK, SYGVNS. For the CDR3, the DNA is TGTGCCAGCAGTGGGACAGGAATGAACACTGAAGCTTTCTTT. Its translation is CASSGTGMNTEAFF.

The rearrangement joins TRBV4-1 to TRBJ2-7; possibly TRBD1 for D (6 bases). This CDR3 has 15 residues. The V and J ends lost 0 bases and 3 bases respectively, with 12 bases between them. The germline V gene has CDR1 MGHRA and CDR2 YSYEKL. CDR3 bases: TGCGCCAGCAGCCAAGAAGCAGGGGCTGGCTACGAGCAGTACTTC. Translated: CASSQEAGAGYEQYF.

This clone is a singleton in its sample. This chain connects TRBV2 to TRBJ2-1; 9 positions agree with TRBD2. The germline CDR1 and CDR2 sequences are SNHLY and FYNNEI. Trimming cost V 5 bases and J 0 bases; bases outside gene matches: 2. The length of the CDR3 is 15 residues. The CDR3 loop reads CASSYSGSSYNEQFF. The CDR3 DNA reads TGTGCCAGCAGTTATAGCGGGAGCTCCTACAATGAGCAGTTCTTC.

This clone was recorded many times. In nucleotides, the CDR3 is TGTGCCAGCAGCTTAGATCCCCGTAGCCTAGAGCAGTTCTTC. Amino acids: CASSLDPRSLEQFF. V is TRBV11-2 and J is TRBJ2-1, with D unclear. There are 14 residues in the CDR3. V was pared by 0 bases and J by 10 bases, with 13 bases between. Germline CDR1 SGHAT, CDR2 FQNNGV.

The table lists this clone with a count of one. This rearrangement joins TRBV7-9 to TRBJ2-7; TRBD1 matches at 8 bases. The J segment lost 4 bases and the V segment lost 0 bases, leaving 5 bases of the junction unmatched. Per germline, CDR1 SEHNR and CDR2 FQNEAQ (reference sequence). CDR3 length: 15 amino acids. The CDR3 protein is CASSLAGRGQYEQYF. In DNA, the CDR3 is TGTGCCAGCAGCTTAGCCGGCAGGGGGCAGTACGAGCAGTACTTC.

The V and J genes are TRBV20-1 and TRBJ2-1, with D possibly being TRBD2 (6 bases). Germline assignment: CDR1 DFQATT and CDR2 SNEGSKA (reference sequence). The CDR3 totals 11 residues. The V end lost 0 bases, the J end lost 11 bases, and 8 bases lay between the germline ends. CDR3 sequence (DNA): TGCAGTGCTAGAGATCGGGAGAAGCAGTTCTTC. Its translation: CSARDREKQFF.

This clone showed up many times. The chain combines TRBV15 with TRBJ1-2; 10 bases map to TRBD1. Per the germline V gene, CDR1 is LNHNV and CDR2 is YYDKDF (reference sequence). Trimming took 1 base from V and 5 from J; bases not matched to a gene: 16. The CDR3 has 19 amino acids. The CDR3 reads CATSRARWDRGEDWYGYTF. In DNA form, the CDR3 reads TGTGCCACCAGCAGAGCCCGTTGGGACAGGGGAGAAGACTGGTATGGCTACACCTTC.

V is TRBV6-5 and J is TRBJ2-7, with 7 bases lining up with TRBD1. CDR1 and CDR2 (germline): MNHEY, SVGAGI. V lost 6 bases, J lost 2 bases, and 7 bases stayed unmatched. The CDR3 spans 14 residues. The CDR3 reads CASSWDSLTYEQYF. The CDR3 bases are TGTGCCAGCAGCTGGGACAGCCTAACCTACGAGCAGTACTTC.

The chain couples TRBV7-9 to TRBJ2-7; D may be TRBD1 (6 bases). Germline V gene sequence: CDR1 SEHNR, CDR2 FQNEAQ (reference sequence). Trimming cost V 5 bases and J 0 bases, with 14 bases left between them. The CDR3 covers 15 residues. The CDR3 sequence: CASSLYPGVSYEQYF. The DNA of the CDR3 is TGTGCCAGCAGCCTCTACCCAGGGGTCTCCTACGAGCAGTACTTC. The whole variable domain, remainder taken from reference TRBV7-9 and TRBJ2-7, is DTGVSQNPRHKITKRGQNVTFRCDPISEHNRLYWYRQTLGQGPEFLTYFQNEAQLEKSRLLSDRFSAERPKGSFSTLEIQRTEQGDSAMYLCASSLYPGVSYEQYFGPGTRLTVT.

CDR3 in amino acids: CAAGLAGGNEQFF. CDR3 in DNA: TGTGCCGCGGGACTAGCCGGGGGGAATGAGCAGTTCTTC. The V gene is TRBV30, the J gene TRBJ2-1; 9 nucleotides align to TRBD2. The germline V gene encodes CDR1 GTSNPN and CDR2 SVGIG (reference sequence). The CDR3 covers 13 residues. V shed 8 bases and J 7 bases; nucleotides not matched to a gene: 9.

As for this clone: In the same sample, other DNA sequences code for this CDR3. For the CDR3, the DNA is TGTGCCAGCAGTTACTCGCCTAGCGGGGCTTACGAGCAGTACTTC. It codes for CASSYSPSGAYEQYF. This rearrangement joins TRBV6-5 to TRBJ2-7, with 9 bases fitting TRBD2. CDR1 MNHEY and CDR2 SVGAGI come from the germline V gene. The CDR3 covers 15 residues. With V trimmed by 0 bases and J by 4 bases, 4 bases remained unmatched.

The chain employs TRBV28 and TRBJ1-5; D might be TRBD1 (6 bases). Germline loops: CDR1 MDHEN, CDR2 SYDVKM. V was shortened by 11 bases and J by 2 bases, with 13 bases between the two germline ends. The CDR3 contains 13 residues. The CDR3 DNA reads TGTGCCGGCTCCAGGGGCGGCAATCAGCCCCAGCATTTT. Translation gives CAGSRGGNQPQHF. The entire variable domain, with the rest obtained from reference TRBV28 and TRBJ1-5, is as follows: DVKVTQSSRYLVKRTGEKVFLECVQDMDHENMFWYRQDPGLGLRLIYFSYDVKMKEKGDIPEGYSVSREKKERFSLILESASTNQTSMYLCAGSRGGNQPQHFGDGTRLSIL.

The chain employs TRBV7-3 and TRBJ2-2; D unresolved. The V end lost 8 bases, the J end lost 1 base, and 8 bases lay between the germline ends. Germline V lookup: CDR1 SGHTA, CDR2 FQGTGA. The CDR3 has 13 amino acids. CDR3 in DNA: TGTGCCAGCGCGCGCCAGAACACCGGGGAGCTGTTTTTT. This sequence encodes CASARQNTGELFF.

This chain links TRBV3-1 (or the pseudogene TRBV3-2) with TRBJ2-5, with 7 nucleotides matching TRBD2. The CDR3 totals 13 residues. The ends lost 5 bases at V and 3 bases at J; junction bases unmatched: 3. Germline V gene data show CDR1 as LGHDT and CDR2 as YNNKEL (reference sequence). CDR3 sequence reads: CASSSLAEETQYF. The DNA of the CDR3 is TGTGCCAGCAGCTCCCTAGCGGAAGAGACCCAGTACTTC.

The rearrangement uses TRBV5-6 and TRBJ1-1; the D gene is possibly TRBD1 (6 bases). Between the trimmed V and J ends, which lost 4 bases and 0 bases, there was a span of 13 bases. Germline lookup yields CDR1 SGHDT and CDR2 YYEEEE. The CDR3 runs to 15 residues. CDR3 loop: CASSHMGGLNTEAFF. CDR3 sequence (DNA): TGTGCCAGCAGCCACATGGGGGGGCTGAACACTGAAGCTTTCTTT. The variable domain in full, with the rest retrieved from reference TRBV5-6 and TRBJ1-1, is DAGVTQSPTHLIKTRGQQVTLRCSPKSGHDTVSWYQQALGQGPQFIFQYYEEEERQRGNFPDRFSGHQFPNYSSELNVNALLLGDSALYLCASSHMGGLNTEAFFGQGTRLTVV.

The rearrangement uses TRBV7-3 and TRBJ2-2, with TRBD1 matching over 8 bases. The CDR3 runs to 15 residues. CDR1 is SGHTA, CDR2 FQGTGA, per germline. Germline trimming cut 5 bases from V and 5 bases from J; bases unmatched to any gene: 7. CDR3 sequence reads: CASSPGTGWTGELFF. Written as DNA, the CDR3 is TGTGCCAGCAGCCCCGGGACAGGTTGGACCGGGGAGCTGTTTTTT.

This clone is a singleton in its sample. The V call is TRBV19, the J call TRBJ2-7, with 7 bases fitting TRBD1. CDR3 length equals 14 residues. Germline assignment: CDR1 LNHDA and CDR2 SQIVND (reference sequence). Trimming at V came to 1 base and at J to 6 bases, leaving 6 bases not matched to a gene. The CDR3 DNA is TGTGCCAGTAGTATAGGAGGGGGCAGCTCCGAGCAGTACTTC. It yields the protein CASSIGGGSSEQYF. Based on the CDR3 plus reference TRBV19 and TRBJ2-7, the full variable domain is DGGITQSPKYLFRKEGQNVTLSCEQNLNHDAMYWYRQDPGQGLRLIYYSQIVNDFQKGDIAEGYSVSREKKESFPLTVTSAQKNPTAFYLCASSIGGGSSEQYFGPGTRLTVT.

V usage is TRBV6-5 and J usage is TRBJ2-1; a possible D gene is TRBD1 (5 bases). V lost 5 bases, J lost 7 bases, and 15 bases lay in between. The CDR3 loop spans 14 amino acids. CDR1 MNHEY and CDR2 SVGAGI come from the germline V gene. The CDR3 coding sequence is TGTGCCAGCAGTAGGACGGCCAGGGTTAATGAGCAGTTCTTC. It is translated as CASSRTARVNEQFF.

This clone showed up many times. The rearrangement joins TRBV10-3 to TRBJ1-2; D is uncertain. Deletions cut 4 bases from V and 7 bases from J, with 10 bases between. The CDR3 sequence is 12 residues long. Germline assignment: CDR1 ENHRY and CDR2 SYGVKD. The CDR3 is CAISVGSGGYTF. The CDR3 DNA sequence: TGTGCCATCAGTGTGGGCTCCGGTGGCTACACCTTC.

This sequence joins TRBV11-3 and TRBJ2-1; TRBD1 aligns across 9 bases. Germline loops: CDR1 SGHNT, CDR2 YENEEA. The CDR3 consists of 14 residues. V lost 4 bases and J lost 7; bases outside the gene matches: 5. The CDR3 DNA follows: TGTGCCAGCAGCTCCCGGGACAGGGTAAATGAGCAGTTCTTC. Encoded protein: CASSSRDRVNEQFF.

The chain combines TRBV6-5 with TRBJ1-5; TRBD1 might be the D (5 bases). Germline CDR1 is MNHEY and CDR2 is SVGAGI. CDR3 length: 13 amino acids. Trimming left V 11 bases short and J 5 bases short, with 16 bases between. CDR3 nucleotide sequence: TGTGCCGGGAAGACAGAGGCTCATCAGCCCCAGCATTTT. Translated: CAGKTEAHQPQHF.

The chain recombines TRBV5-6 with TRBJ1-1; D gene unclear. Trimming cost V 4 bases and J 8 bases, with 15 bases left between them. Per germline, CDR1 SGHDT and CDR2 YYEEEE. The CDR3 covers 13 residues. The CDR3 DNA sequence: TGTGCCAGCAGCGAAGAAGTTCGCGGCGAAGCTTTCTTT. Its translation is CASSEEVRGEAFF.

V usage is TRBV7-9 and J usage is TRBJ1-2; D is uncertain. The CDR3 contains 11 residues. Trimming took off 10 bases at V and 8 bases at J, with 14 bases between the two ends. CDR1 and CDR2 (germline): SEHNR, FQNEAQ (reference sequence). In nucleotides, the CDR3 is TGTGCCATACGGAGGGCAGGCGGCTACACCTTC. Its translation is CAIRRAGGYTF.

The rearrangement links TRBV5-1 to TRBJ1-2, with 7 bases that match TRBD1. Germline CDR1 and CDR2: SGHRS and YFSETQ. Trimming removed 5 bases from V and 1 base from J; junction bases left unmatched: 8. The length of the CDR3 is 15 residues. This CDR3 reads CASSSKTGYNYGYTF. The CDR3 DNA sequence: TGCGCCAGCAGTTCAAAGACAGGGTATAACTATGGCTACACCTTC.

This clone was recorded a few times. The chain joins TRBV2 to TRBJ1-2; possible D gene TRBD1, 6 bases. Trimming took off 1 base at V and 8 bases at J, with 11 bases between the two ends. Germline V lookup: CDR1 SNHLY, CDR2 FYNNEI. The CDR3 totals 13 residues. The CDR3 DNA follows: TGTGCCAGCAGTGAAGAACAGGGTGACGGCTACACCTTC. It yields the protein CASSEEQGDGYTF.